This TCR beta chain comes out of a study of cytomegalovirus exposure and HLA in healthy donors. This clone came up a few times. Trimming left V 2 bases short and J 3 bases short, with 11 bases between. Germline CDR1 is SGDLS and CDR2 is YYNGEE. The CDR3 is made up of 15 amino acids. Primers included in the PCR were 60 Vbeta and 13 Jbeta primers. Clones were sequenced by immunoSEQ multiplex PCR, and TCRdb holds only the in-frame ones, with some missing. The sample has 80,000 to 100,000 clones, about 81% seen once. Sequencing was done on a sample of PBMCs. This sequence originates from a man in his forties in good health and CMV-seronegative. The V gene is TRBV9, the J gene TRBJ2-2; the D gene is possibly TRBD1 (6 bases). The CDR3 DNA reads TGTGCCAGCAGCGTTGGGGGCGCGGACACCGGGGAGCTGTTTTTT. The encoded protein is CASSVGGADTGELFF.